The clone carrying this T cell receptor beta chain was observed a single time. Original data processing: Quantification of nucleated cells was approximated via reference gene primer amplification. The protocol was immunoSEQ multiplex PCR, while the TCRdb copy is restricted to in-frame clones and leaves out a portion. V, J and clone size reflect that table, while D and trimming were determined from the DNA. The data hold about 120,000 clones, with 80% to 90% observed a single time. The data were taken from a study of blood T cell repertoires in COVID-19. Study-wide background: Italy, Spain and the United States were the sources of the convalescent and acute COVID-19 samples. PBMCs, B-cell-depleted T cells, or T cells were the source of the cDNA or gDNA that made up the material.

CDR1 and CDR2 from the germline V gene are SGHRS and YFSETQ. With 0 bases removed from V and 5 bases from J, the gap between germline ends came to 12 bases. This CDR3 spans 15 amino acids. Sequencing input: peripheral blood. The source is a woman in her seventies with acute or convalescent COVID-19. The chain joins TRBV5-1 to TRBJ1-5, with a possible D match to TRBD1 (5 bases). CDR3 in DNA: TGCGCCAGCAGCTTGGAAGGGGCGAGCGATCAGCCCCAGCATTTT. It translates to CASSLEGASDQPQHF.